The source of this TCR beta chain is a study of regulatory T cells in long-lasting Graves disease. Per the germline V gene, CDR1 is SGHRS and CDR2 is YFSETQ. Between the trimmed V and J ends, which lost 6 bases and 8 bases, there was a span of 24 bases. The CDR3 runs 16 residues. This clonotype was observed at least ten times. Its specificity is unknown. Investigators prepared the TCR beta libraries by applying iRepertoire HTBI primers and Arm-PCR of CDR3 regions. TCRdb re-called the multiplex PCR reads through MiXCR, storing one row per CDR3 protein. The sample carries 350,000 to 500,000 distinct CDR3 sequences, around 15% recorded once. Findings and limits, study-wide: Sharing of public clonotypes was greater in persistent patients (2,741) than in new patients (about 970).

Noted time point: newly diagnosed GD, antithyroid drugs for less than 3 months. The authors made the TCR library using RNA they extracted from PBMCs. The sample also formed part of further work on T cells in Graves' hyperthyroidism and ophthalmopathy. From that study: When ophthalmopathy did not progress within 18 months, Graves' hyperthyroidism was considered stable. Hyperthyroidism had been newly diagnosed in patients aged 18 to 65, and its duration was under 2 months.

The clonotype originates from a woman between 50 and 59 years old with Graves disease. This chain links TRBV5-1 with TRBJ2-1; TRBD1 is a possible D gene (6 bases). The sequencing used peripheral blood mononuclear cells (PBMCs), collected at new diagnosis, from a patient treated with antithyroid drugs. The CDR3 is CASNPTNTQGRDEQFF. The CDR3 DNA follows: TGCGCCAGCAACCCGACCAATACACAGGGACGGGATGAGCAGTTCTTC.